These 10 T cell receptor beta chains were sequenced from one sample in a study of blood T cell repertoires in COVID-19. Some clones are missing from TCRdb's copy, which holds only in-frame ones; the method was immunoSEQ multiplex PCR. The table includes around 400,000 clones, less than 90% detected once. The specimen sequenced was PBMCs or T cells enriched from blood (not recorded which). These receptors were collected from a woman in her forties or fifties who had recovered from COVID-19.

The rearrangement links TRBV18 to TRBJ1-3, with D perhaps TRBD1 (6 bases). The CDR3 has 17 residues. The germline CDR1 and CDR2 sequences are KGHSH and LQKENI. Trimming shortened V by 1 base and J by 0 bases, and 13 bases separated the two germline ends. The CDR3 DNA reads TGTGCCAGCTCACCACTGAGACAGGTCGACTCTGGAAACACCATATATTTT. Translating it yields CASSPLRQVDSGNTIYF.

This clone was seen just once. The J gene is TRBJ1-2, the V gene TRBV6-6; no reliable D call. Germline V gives CDR1 MNHNY, CDR2 SVGAGI (reference sequence). V gave up 8 bases and J gave up 2 bases, with 15 bases separating them. The CDR3 has 14 residues. CDR3 in amino acids: CASVLTPGNYGYTF. The CDR3 DNA follows: TGTGCCAGCGTCCTTACCCCGGGGAACTATGGCTACACCTTC.

The V and J genes are TRBV6-5 and TRBJ2-3; maybe TRBD1 (5 bases). Germline V gene lookup returns CDR1 MNHEY and CDR2 SVGAGI. V dropped 6 bases and J dropped 3 bases, with 16 bases sitting between them. The CDR3 totals 15 residues. The CDR3 coding sequence is TGTGCCAGCAGATGGGCAGGGAAAATGACAGATACGCAGTATTTT. The encoded protein is CASRWAGKMTDTQYF.

The chain has TRBV4-3 and TRBJ1-6; D is unclear. Germline CDR1 is LGHNA and CDR2 is YSLEER. The CDR3 contains 17 residues. V was shortened by 0 bases and J by 0 bases, with 9 bases between the two germline ends. The CDR3 protein is CASSQEGGSSYNSPLHF. CDR3 nucleotide sequence: TGCGCCAGCAGCCAAGAGGGAGGGAGCTCCTATAATTCACCCCTCCACTTT.

This chain links TRBV5-1 with TRBJ1-2; 9 bases are a match to TRBD1. Germline V gene lookup returns CDR1 SGHRS and CDR2 YFSETQ. This CDR3 comprises 17 residues. Trimming at V came to 4 bases and at J to 2 bases, leaving 12 bases not matched to a gene. CDR3 bases: TGCGCCAGCAGCCTAGGGACAGGGAGACTAGAGAACTATGGCTACACCTTC. Translation gives CASSLGTGRLENYGYTF.

This clone was counted between two and nine times. V gene TRBV4-3 combines with J gene TRBJ1-1; no firm D call. Germline V gene lookup returns CDR1 LGHNA and CDR2 YSLEER. The CDR3 runs 14 residues. V was cut by 1 base and J by 5 bases, with 11 bases left in between. CDR3 in amino acids: CASSQAVPRTEAFF. The CDR3 DNA reads TGCGCCAGCAGCCAAGCGGTCCCAAGAACTGAAGCTTTCTTT.

V gene TRBV30 combines with J gene TRBJ1-2, with TRBD1 matching 8 bases. Germline loops: CDR1 GTSNPN, CDR2 SVGIG (reference sequence). Trimming removed 5 bases from V and 2 bases from J; junction bases left unmatched: 7. The CDR3 has 14 amino acids. The CDR3 protein is CAWGPTGVNYGYTF. CDR3 coding DNA: TGTGCCTGGGGACCGACAGGGGTGAACTATGGCTACACCTTC.

The sample holds one count of this clone. The CDR3 region has the DNA TGTGCCAGCAGTGCGGGACTAGCGAGCACAGATACGCAGTATTTT. Its translation is CASSAGLASTDTQYF. The chain combines TRBV2 with TRBJ2-3, with 10 bases aligning to TRBD2. Germline CDR1 SNHLY, CDR2 FYNNEI. J lost 0 bases, V lost 4 bases, and 1 base had no gene match. The CDR3 has 15 amino acids.

The genes are TRBV5-1 and TRBJ1-3; 7 bases line up with TRBD1. The length of the CDR3 is 17 residues. CDR1 and CDR2 (germline): SGHRS, YFSETQ. Unmatched junction bases numbered 8, after V lost 2 bases and J lost 0 bases. CDR3 nucleotide sequence: TGCGCCAGCAGCTTAACAGGGGTGCCTAGCTCTGGAAACACCATATATTTT. Its translation is CASSLTGVPSSGNTIYF.

This clone was recorded a few times. The chain links TRBV18 to TRBJ1-5; D might be TRBD1 (6 bases). Germline CDR1 KGHSH, CDR2 LQKENI. The length of the CDR3 is 14 residues. V was pared by 5 bases and J by 3 bases, with 11 bases between. CDR3 coding DNA: TGTGCCAGCTCAGCCTCAGGGGACAATCAGCCCCAGCATTTT. It codes for CASSASGDNQPQHF.